This TCR beta chain was obtained from a study of control samples from healthy donors and cancer patients (dated by TCRdb to about 2020). The trim is 6 bases for V and 1 base for J, with a gap of 15 bases between the germline ends. The germline V gene provides CDR1 SQVTM and CDR2 ANQGSEA. The CDR3 covers 14 residues, taking in both the cysteine and the phenylalanine. This entry keeps only the CDR3 DNA: 42 bases, framed from base 1. This clone occurred many times. The antigen this receptor binds is unknown. One base away there is no much larger clone; base qualities are not given. To prepare the library, the immunoSEQ multiplex PCR assay was applied. Not all clones reach the TCRdb copy of this immuneACCESS table, which keeps in-frame sequences only. Checked studies attribute under half of the gap to unresolved V genes and leave the rest unexplained. The table for this sample lists approximately 100,000 clones; about 89% of them were counted only once. The ten largest clones represent around a fifth of the sample.

The receptor chain draws on TRBV29-1 and TRBJ1-1; the D gene remains uncertain. Sequenced material: blood. This sequence was found in a man aged 25 to 45 in good health. The CDR3 loop reads CSVGRPPANTEAFF. Read as DNA, the sequence is TGCAGCGTCGGACGCCCTCCGGCGAACACTGAAGCTTTCTTT.